This entry concerns a single TCR beta chain. The target antigen is unknown. CDR3 length: 18 residues. From germline, CDR1 is DFQATT and CDR2 SNEGSKA (reference sequence). Trimming removed 3 bases at V and 3 bases at J, with 25 bases between. The sample comes from a study of T cell repertoires in cytomegalovirus infection. Study outcomes and limitations: Frequencies of public TCR beta families were cumulated, and this identified carriers of CMV plus the relevant HLA.

MiXCR, run by TCRdb on the reads, gives a single entry per CDR3 protein. The sample records hundreds of thousands of distinct CDR3 sequences, 30% to 35% being singletons. This chain links TRBV20-1 with TRBJ2-3; TRBD1 or TRBD2 may be the D gene (5 bases each). This TCR was sampled from a human donor in good health (CMV status not recorded). Some clones in this sample may be carry-over from other donors' samples. Specimen: cultured PBMCs, collected from culture after CMV antigen stimulation. This chain's CDR3 is CSASSGPGRGAPTDTQYF. The CDR3 DNA reads TGCAGTGCTAGTTCGGGGCCCGGTAGGGGCGCTCCTACAGATACGCAGTATTTT.